Included here is one T cell receptor (beta chain) sequence, with context. TCRdb's table, derived via immunoSEQ multiplex PCR, lists solely in-frame clones and lacks some. The repertoire includes approximately 240,000 clones, 70% to 90% of them detected once, and 12% sits in the top ten. The V gene lost 7 bases and the J gene lost 7 bases, with 20 bases spanning the gap. The CDR3 covers 15 residues. Per the germline V gene, CDR1 is MNHNY and CDR2 is SVGAGI (reference sequence). The sample belongs to a study of blood T cell repertoires in COVID-19. Study summary: Spain, Italy and the United States supplied samples that represented acute and convalescent COVID-19. Sources were T cells, B-cell-depleted T cells, or PBMCs; the material itself was cDNA or gDNA.

The sequence was obtained from a woman younger than 30 who had recovered from COVID-19. V and J are TRBV6-6 and TRBJ2-1; perhaps TRBD2 as D (6 bases). Material for sequencing was peripheral blood. In DNA, the CDR3 is TGTGCCAGCACCCAAGCGGGTGGGCCCCCAAATGAGCAGTTCTTC. As protein: CASTQAGGPPNEQFF.